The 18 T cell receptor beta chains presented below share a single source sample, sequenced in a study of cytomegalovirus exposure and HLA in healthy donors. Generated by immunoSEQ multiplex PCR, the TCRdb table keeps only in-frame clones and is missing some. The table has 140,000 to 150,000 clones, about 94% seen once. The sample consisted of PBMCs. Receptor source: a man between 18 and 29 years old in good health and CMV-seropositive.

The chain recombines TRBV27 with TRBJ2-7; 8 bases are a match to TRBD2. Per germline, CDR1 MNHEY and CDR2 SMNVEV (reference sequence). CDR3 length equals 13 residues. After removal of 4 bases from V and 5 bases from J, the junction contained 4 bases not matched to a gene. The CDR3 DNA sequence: TGTGCCAGCAGTTGGGGACTAGAGAACGAGCAGTACTTC. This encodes CASSWGLENEQYF.

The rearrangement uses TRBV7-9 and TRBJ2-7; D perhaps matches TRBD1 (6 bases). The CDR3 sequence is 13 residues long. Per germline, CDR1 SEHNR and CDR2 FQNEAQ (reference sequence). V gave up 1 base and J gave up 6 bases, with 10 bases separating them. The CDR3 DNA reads TGTGCCAGCAGCTTAGAGCAGGGGTCCGAGCAGTACTTC. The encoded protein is CASSLEQGSEQYF.

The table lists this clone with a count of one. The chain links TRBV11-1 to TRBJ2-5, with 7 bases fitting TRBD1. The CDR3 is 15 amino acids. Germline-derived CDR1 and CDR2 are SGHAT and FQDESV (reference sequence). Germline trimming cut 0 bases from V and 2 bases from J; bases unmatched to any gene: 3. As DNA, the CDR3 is TGTGCCAGCAGCTTAGCCCCGGACAGGCAAGAGACCCAGTACTTC. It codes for CASSLAPDRQETQYF.

DNA for the CDR3: TGTGCCAGCACCCAATATCCCGGGACAGGGGGCGCCTACACCTTC. It is translated as CASTQYPGTGGAYTF. The rearrangement uses TRBV27 and TRBJ1-2; TRBD1 matches 12 bases. V was pared by 7 bases and J by 10 bases, with 13 bases of the junction left unmatched. In germline, CDR1 is MNHEY, CDR2 SMNVEV (reference sequence). The CDR3 covers 15 residues.

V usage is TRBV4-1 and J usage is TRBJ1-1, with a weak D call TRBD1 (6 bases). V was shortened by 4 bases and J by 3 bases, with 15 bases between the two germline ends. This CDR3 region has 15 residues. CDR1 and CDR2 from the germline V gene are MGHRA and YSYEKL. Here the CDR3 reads CASSPVKQGDTEAFF. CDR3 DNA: TGCGCCAGCAGCCCGGTAAAACAGGGTGACACTGAAGCTTTCTTT.

The CDR3 DNA sequence: TGTGCCAGTAAGGTGGACAGGGTGGCCTATGGCTACACCTTC. Translating gives CASKVDRVAYGYTF. The chain couples TRBV19 to TRBJ1-2, with 8 nucleotides matching TRBD1. The trim removed 7 bases at V and 4 bases at J, leaving 8 bases unmatched. The CDR3 is 14 amino acids. CDR1 and CDR2 (germline): LNHDA, SQIVND (reference sequence).

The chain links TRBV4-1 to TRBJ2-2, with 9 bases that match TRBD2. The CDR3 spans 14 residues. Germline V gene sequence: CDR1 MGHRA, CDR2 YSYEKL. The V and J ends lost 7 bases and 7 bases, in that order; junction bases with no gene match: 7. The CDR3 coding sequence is TGCGCCAGCAAACCAACGCGGGGGGGCGGGGAGCTGTTTTTT. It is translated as CASKPTRGGGELFF.

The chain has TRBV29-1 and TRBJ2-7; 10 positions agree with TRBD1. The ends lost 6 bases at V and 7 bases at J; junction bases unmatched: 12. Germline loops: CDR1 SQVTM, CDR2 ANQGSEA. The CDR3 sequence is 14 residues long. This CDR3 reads CSVAAGTGEGEQYF. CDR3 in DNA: TGCAGCGTGGCGGCCGGGACAGGGGAAGGAGAGCAGTACTTC.

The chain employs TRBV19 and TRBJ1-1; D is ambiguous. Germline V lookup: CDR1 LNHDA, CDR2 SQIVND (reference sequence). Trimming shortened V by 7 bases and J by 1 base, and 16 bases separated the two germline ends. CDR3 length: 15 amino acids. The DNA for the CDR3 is TGTGCCAGTACCCCCCTAGGTTCAAGGAACACTGAAGCTTTCTTT. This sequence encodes CASTPLGSRNTEAFF.

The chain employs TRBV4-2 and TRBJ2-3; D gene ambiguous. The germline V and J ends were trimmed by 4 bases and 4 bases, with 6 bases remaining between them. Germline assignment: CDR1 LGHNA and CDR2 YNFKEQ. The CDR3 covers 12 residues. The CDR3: CASSPTADTQYF. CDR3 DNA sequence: TGTGCCAGCAGCCCGACTGCAGATACGCAGTATTTT.

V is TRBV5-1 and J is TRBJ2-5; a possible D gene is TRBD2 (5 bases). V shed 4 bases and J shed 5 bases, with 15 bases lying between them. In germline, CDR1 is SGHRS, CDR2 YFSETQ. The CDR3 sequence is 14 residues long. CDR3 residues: CASSATERAETQYF. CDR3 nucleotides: TGCGCCAGCAGCGCGACGGAGAGGGCGGAGACCCAGTACTTC.

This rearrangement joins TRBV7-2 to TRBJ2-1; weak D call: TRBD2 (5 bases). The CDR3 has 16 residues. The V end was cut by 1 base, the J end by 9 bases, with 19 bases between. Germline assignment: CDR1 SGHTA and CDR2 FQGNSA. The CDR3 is CASSLGAPTRNGEQFF. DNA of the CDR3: TGTGCCAGCAGCTTAGGGGCCCCTACTAGGAATGGTGAGCAGTTCTTC. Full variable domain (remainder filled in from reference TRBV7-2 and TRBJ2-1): GAGVSQSPSNKVTEKGKDVELRCDPISGHTALYWYRQSLGQGLEFLIYFQGNSAPDKSGLPSDRFSAERTGGSVSTLTIQRTQQEDSAVYLCASSLGAPTRNGEQFFGPGTRLTVL.

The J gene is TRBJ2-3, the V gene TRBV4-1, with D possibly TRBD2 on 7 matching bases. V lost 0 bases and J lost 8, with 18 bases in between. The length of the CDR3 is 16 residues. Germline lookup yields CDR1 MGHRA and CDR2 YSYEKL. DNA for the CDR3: TGCGCCAGCAGCCAAGATCTAGGGGGAGGGCCAAGTACGCAGTATTTT. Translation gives CASSQDLGGGPSTQYF.

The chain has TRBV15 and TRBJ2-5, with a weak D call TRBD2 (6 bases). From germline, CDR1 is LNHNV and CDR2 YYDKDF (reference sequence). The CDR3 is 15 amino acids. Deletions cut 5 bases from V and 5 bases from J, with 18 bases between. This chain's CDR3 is CATSPTGGVRETQYF. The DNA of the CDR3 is TGTGCCACCAGCCCCACGGGCGGGGTACGGGAGACCCAGTACTTC.

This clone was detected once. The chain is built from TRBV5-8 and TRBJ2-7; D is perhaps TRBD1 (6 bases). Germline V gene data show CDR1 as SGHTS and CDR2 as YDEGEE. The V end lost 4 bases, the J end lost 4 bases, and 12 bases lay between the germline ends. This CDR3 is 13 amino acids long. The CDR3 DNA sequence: TGTGCCAGCAGCCTCCACAGGGATTACGAGCAGTACTTC. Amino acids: CASSLHRDYEQYF.

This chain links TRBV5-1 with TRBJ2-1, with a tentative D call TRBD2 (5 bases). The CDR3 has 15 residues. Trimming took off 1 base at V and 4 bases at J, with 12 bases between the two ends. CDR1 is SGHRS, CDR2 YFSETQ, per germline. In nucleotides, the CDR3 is TGCGCCAGCAGCTTGAGGAGGATGGGATACAATGAGCAGTTCTTC. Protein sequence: CASSLRRMGYNEQFF.

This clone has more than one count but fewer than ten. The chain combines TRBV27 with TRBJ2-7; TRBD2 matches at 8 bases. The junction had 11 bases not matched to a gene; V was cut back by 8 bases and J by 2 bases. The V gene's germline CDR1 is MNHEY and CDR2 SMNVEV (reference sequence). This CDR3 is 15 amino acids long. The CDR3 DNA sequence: TGTGCCAGCCTTCCAACAGCGGGAGAACCCTACGAGCAGTACTTC. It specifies CASLPTAGEPYEQYF.

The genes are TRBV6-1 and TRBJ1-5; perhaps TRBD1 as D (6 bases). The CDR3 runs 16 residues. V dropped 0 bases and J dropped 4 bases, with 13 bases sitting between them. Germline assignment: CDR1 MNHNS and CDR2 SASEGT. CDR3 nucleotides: TGTGCCAGCAGTGAAGCGTCAGGGGCGGTAAATCAGCCCCAGCATTTT. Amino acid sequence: CASSEASGAVNQPQHF.